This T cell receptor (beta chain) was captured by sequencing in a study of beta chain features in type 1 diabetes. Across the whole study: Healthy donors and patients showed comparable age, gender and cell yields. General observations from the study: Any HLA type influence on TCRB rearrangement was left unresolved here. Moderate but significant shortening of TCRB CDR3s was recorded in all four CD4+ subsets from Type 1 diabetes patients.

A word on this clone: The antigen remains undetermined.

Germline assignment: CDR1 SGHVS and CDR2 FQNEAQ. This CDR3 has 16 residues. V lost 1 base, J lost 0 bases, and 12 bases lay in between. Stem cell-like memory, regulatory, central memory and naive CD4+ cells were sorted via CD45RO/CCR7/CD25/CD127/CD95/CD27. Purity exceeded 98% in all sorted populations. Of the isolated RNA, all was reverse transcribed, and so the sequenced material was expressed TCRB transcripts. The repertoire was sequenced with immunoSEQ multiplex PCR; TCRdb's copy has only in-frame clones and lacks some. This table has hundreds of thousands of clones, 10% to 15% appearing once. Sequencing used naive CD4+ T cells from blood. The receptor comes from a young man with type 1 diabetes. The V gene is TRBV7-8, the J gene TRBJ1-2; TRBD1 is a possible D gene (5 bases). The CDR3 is CASSLGRDVPNYGYTF. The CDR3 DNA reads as TGTGCCAGCAGCTTAGGGCGGGACGTCCCTAACTATGGCTACACCTTC.